Following are 30 T cell receptor beta chains from one sample sequenced in a study of shared clonotypes between healthy human individuals. Measured with immunoSEQ multiplex PCR; TCRdb has only the in-frame clones, and not every one. The repertoire consists of about 320,000 clones, with 80% to 90% occurring once and the leading ten covering around 15%. The material sequenced was memory CD8+ T cells sorted from blood. Subset: CD45RO+ cells pooled with CCR7-negative TemRA cells. These receptors were obtained from a man younger than 35 in good health.

The V gene is TRBV29-1, the J gene TRBJ2-7, with a weak D call TRBD2 (5 bases). In germline, CDR1 is SQVTM, CDR2 ANQGSEA. Trimming cost V 5 bases and J 1 base, with 15 bases left between them. The length of the CDR3 is 14 residues. The CDR3, as DNA: TGCAGCGTTACCGGGATCAAAAGTTCCTACGAGCAGTACTTC. It encodes CSVTGIKSSYEQYF.

This clone was counted between two and nine times. The chain joins TRBV11-2 to TRBJ2-7, with D uncertain. The V gene's germline CDR1 is SGHAT and CDR2 FQNNGV. The V end was cut by 3 bases, the J end by 5 bases, with 11 bases between. The CDR3 covers 13 residues. In DNA, the CDR3 is TGTGCCAGCAGCTTTGACGAGCGCGACGAGCAGTACTTC. This encodes CASSFDERDEQYF.

This clone has only a few counts. The chain combines TRBV27 with TRBJ2-3; no firm D call. V lost 0 bases and J lost 0, with 4 bases in between. The germline V gene encodes CDR1 MNHEY and CDR2 SMNVEV (reference sequence). The CDR3 covers 14 residues. The CDR3 coding sequence is TGTGCCAGCAGTTTATCGGTCAGCACAGATACGCAGTATTTT. Its protein product is CASSLSVSTDTQYF.

For this clone: A read error is possible here, since a much larger clone lies one base away. The chain has TRBV6-6 and TRBJ2-5; 14 bases fit TRBD2. CDR3 length: 16 residues. The germline V gene has CDR1 MNHNY and CDR2 SVGAGI (reference sequence). CDR3 residues: CTSSYSRTSGGETQYF. The CDR3 DNA reads as TGTACCAGCAGTTACTCTAGGACTAGCGGGGGGGAGACCCAGTACTTC.

The chain joins TRBV13 to TRBJ1-1; D unclear. The CDR3 sequence is 14 residues long. Germline V gene sequence: CDR1 PRHDT, CDR2 FYEKMQ (reference sequence). Trimming pared 1 base from V and 6 bases from J, leaving 12 bases between. CDR3 DNA sequence: TGTGCCAGCAGCTTAGAGGGAGAGGCCGCTGAAGCTTTCTTT. Translating gives CASSLEGEAAEAFF.

The chain is built from TRBV4-1 and TRBJ2-7; D unresolved. The germline gives CDR1 MGHRA, CDR2 YSYEKL. V was clipped by 3 bases and J by 4 bases, with 10 bases between them. The CDR3 covers 13 residues. CDR3 in DNA: TGCGCCAGCAGCCACCACGGTGATTACGAGCAGTACTTC. Translated, it gives CASSHHGDYEQYF.

The J gene is TRBJ2-5, the V gene TRBV6-5; possibly TRBD1 for D (5 bases). Trimming took off 2 bases at V and 4 bases at J, with 14 bases between the two ends. The V gene's germline CDR1 is MNHEY and CDR2 SVGAGI. This CDR3 has 15 amino acids. In nucleotides, the CDR3 is TGTGCCAGCAGTTACGGGCCAGGGTCTGGAGAGACCCAGTACTTC. It codes for CASSYGPGSGETQYF.

This sequence joins TRBV7-6 and TRBJ1-1; D perhaps matches TRBD1 (6 bases). Trimming pared 0 bases from V and 10 bases from J, leaving 12 bases between. The CDR3 is 13 amino acids. Germline V CDR1 and CDR2: SGHVS, FNYEAQ. The CDR3 nucleotides read TGTGCCAGCAGCTTAGCGCCGGGACAAGGAGCTTTCTTT. Translation: CASSLAPGQGAFF.

The chain employs TRBV4-1 and TRBJ1-3; D is ambiguous. Germline assignment: CDR1 MGHRA and CDR2 YSYEKL. The V gene lost 1 base and the J gene lost 0 bases, with 10 bases spanning the gap. The CDR3 consists of 16 residues. CDR3 sequence: CASSQVVGFSGNTIYF. CDR3 coding DNA: TGCGCCAGCAGCCAAGTCGTAGGGTTCTCTGGAAACACCATATATTTT.

The chain joins TRBV11-3 to TRBJ2-1; no clear D. V lost 1 base and J 4 bases, leaving 5 bases between the germline ends. Per the germline V gene, CDR1 is SGHNT and CDR2 is YENEEA. This CDR3 has 13 residues. The DNA for the CDR3 is TGTGCCAGCAGCTTAGGGCCTTACAATGAGCAGTTCTTC. Protein product: CASSLGPYNEQFF.

The chain recombines TRBV6-1 with TRBJ2-7; D tentatively reads TRBD1 or TRBD2 (5 bases each). Germline loops: CDR1 MNHNS, CDR2 SASEGT. V lost 3 bases and J lost 0, with 12 bases in between. The CDR3 is made up of 15 amino acids. In DNA form, the CDR3 reads TGTGCCAGCAGTGAGGGGGACGGGACCTCCTACGAGCAGTACTTC. Its protein product is CASSEGDGTSYEQYF.

The V gene is TRBV5-1, the J gene TRBJ2-7; possibly TRBD2 for D (6 bases). The germline V and J ends were trimmed by 4 bases and 2 bases, with 10 bases remaining between them. The CDR3 runs 13 residues. Germline V gene data show CDR1 as SGHRS and CDR2 as YFSETQ. CDR3 region: CASSTDYTYEQYF. Written as DNA, the CDR3 is TGCGCCAGCAGCACGGACTATACCTACGAGCAGTACTTC.

The V and J genes are TRBV4-2 and TRBJ2-7; 8 bases line up with TRBD2. The CDR3 covers 15 residues. Germline CDR1 is LGHNA and CDR2 is YNFKEQ. The ends lost 3 bases at V and 2 bases at J; junction bases unmatched: 6. CDR3 residues: CASSHPGLGPYEQYF. CDR3 nucleotides: TGTGCCAGCAGCCACCCGGGACTAGGGCCCTACGAGCAGTACTTC.

This clone was seen a single time. The chain carries TRBV2 and TRBJ2-7; 7 nucleotides align to TRBD1. V trimming: 8 bases; J trimming: 5 bases; junction bases outside the gene matches: 12. The CDR3 has 14 amino acids. Looked up from germline, CDR1 is SNHLY and CDR2 is FYNNEI. CDR3 in DNA: TGTGCCAGCTGGACAGGTCTCGAGGGGGACGAGCAGTACTTC. As protein: CASWTGLEGDEQYF.

V and J are TRBV30 and TRBJ2-6; D is possibly TRBD2 (6 bases). This CDR3 spans 16 amino acids. Between the trimmed V and J ends, which lost 5 bases and 0 bases, there was a span of 14 bases. Germline values: CDR1 GTSNPN, CDR2 SVGIG (reference sequence). For the CDR3, the DNA is TGTGCCTGGGACCGAGCCGGGAGCTCTGGGGCCAACGTCCTGACTTTC. It yields the protein CAWDRAGSSGANVLTF.

The gene calls are TRBV5-4 and TRBJ2-5; 10 positions match TRBD1. With V trimmed by 0 bases and J by 5 bases, 4 bases remained unmatched. The germline gives CDR1 SGHNT, CDR2 YYREEE (reference sequence). The length of the CDR3 is 15 residues. The CDR3 here is CASSLVGQGLETQYF. DNA of the CDR3: TGTGCCAGCAGCTTGGTGGGACAGGGGTTGGAGACCCAGTACTTC. The variable domain in full, with the rest retrieved from reference TRBV5-4 and TRBJ2-5, is ETGVTQSPTHLIKTRGQQVTLRCSSQSGHNTVSWYQQALGQGPQFIFQYYREEENGRGNFPPRFSGLQFPNYSSELNVNALELDDSALYLCASSLVGQGLETQYFGPGTRLLVL.

In its sample, this clone was seen once. CDR3 nucleotide sequence: TGTGCCAGCAGTGAAGGAGTAGCTAACTATGGCTACACCTTC. It specifies CASSEGVANYGYTF. The rearrangement uses TRBV2 and TRBJ1-2; D is unresolved. The CDR3 totals 14 residues. Germline values: CDR1 SNHLY, CDR2 FYNNEI. Deletions cut 1 base from V and 0 bases from J, with 6 bases between.

This clone was found a few times. This chain connects TRBV6-1 to TRBJ2-1; 12 bases agree with TRBD2. The V gene end was trimmed by 2 bases and the J gene end by 6 bases; junction bases not matched to a gene: 2. CDR1 and CDR2 (germline): MNHNS, SASEGT. The CDR3 covers 15 residues. The CDR3 nucleotides read TGTGCCAGCAGTGAACTAGCGGGAGGGGTCAATGAGCAGTTCTTC. It translates to CASSELAGGVNEQFF.

The rearrangement uses TRBV12-2 and TRBJ1-3; TRBD1 is the table's D call, not checked against the DNA. TRBV12-2 is a pseudogene segment. The CDR3 sequence is 15 residues long. CDR3 loop: CASRYPHSSGNTIYF. The DNA for the CDR3 is TGTGCAAGTCGCTACCCACATTCCTCTGGAAACACCATATATTTT.

This clone was counted a few times. The chain carries TRBV9 and TRBJ2-7; the D gene is possibly TRBD2 (6 bases). CDR1 and CDR2 (germline): SGDLS, YYNGEE. CDR3 size: 14 residues. Trimming stripped 1 base from V and 1 base from J, with 9 bases between. CDR3 DNA: TGTGCCAGCAGCGTACTAGCGAGTTCCTACGAGCAGTACTTC. It is translated as CASSVLASSYEQYF.

The chain is built from TRBV27 and TRBJ1-6, with 9 bases matching TRBD1. V lost 6 bases to trimming and J lost 13 bases; unmatched junction nucleotides: 10. CDR1 is MNHEY, CDR2 SMNVEV, per germline (reference sequence). This CDR3 is 14 amino acids long. In DNA form, the CDR3 reads TGTGCCAGCAGAGAGACAGGGGGGGGCTTCCCCCTCCACTTT. It translates to CASRETGGGFPLHF.

Regarding this clone: One junction end disagrees with the germline gene, perhaps due to a read error. This chain connects TRBV7-7 to TRBJ2-1; 7 bases align to TRBD2. CDR1 and CDR2 (germline): SSHAT, FNYEAQ (reference sequence). The CDR3 length is 16 residues. CDR3: CASSPFPAGAYNEQFF. The CDR3, as DNA: TGTGCTAGCAGCCCCTTTCCCGCGGGAGCCTACAATGAGCAGTTCTTC.

The chain joins TRBV6-6 to TRBJ1-2; D is undetermined. The germline V gene has CDR1 MNHNY and CDR2 SVGAGI (reference sequence). CDR3 length: 13 residues. V lost 8 bases, J lost 0 bases, and 10 bases lay in between. The CDR3 DNA reads as TGTGCCAGCCAGCCGGGAACTAACTATGGCTACACCTTC. It is translated as CASQPGTNYGYTF.

The rearrangement links TRBV11-2 to TRBJ2-1; no clear D gene. The CDR3 runs to 12 residues. V lost 6 bases, J lost 8 bases, and 11 bases lay in between. CDR1 is SGHAT and CDR2 is FQNNGV in the germline V gene. CDR3 protein: CASRLLSDEQFF. The CDR3 coding sequence is TGTGCCAGCAGACTCTTATCCGATGAGCAGTTCTTC.

The rearrangement links TRBV5-8 to TRBJ2-7; TRBD2 might be the D (6 bases). The CDR3 sequence is 14 residues long. V dropped 2 bases and J dropped 2 bases, with 11 bases sitting between them. Germline-derived CDR1 and CDR2 are SGHTS and YDEGEE. The CDR3: CASSLPGLPYEQYF. CDR3 DNA: TGTGCCAGCAGCTTACCTGGACTACCCTACGAGCAGTACTTC.

On this clone itself: An end of the junction does not agree with germline; a read error may underlie this. The chain couples TRBV2 to TRBJ2-2, with D uncertain. The CDR3 is made up of 12 amino acids. The germline V gene has CDR1 SNHLY and CDR2 FYNNEI. CDR3 DNA: TGTGCCAGCAGCGAAGGGACCGGGGAGCTGTTTTTT. Residues: CASSEGTGELFF.

The chain combines TRBV13 with TRBJ2-7; no reliable D call. V was cut by 5 bases and J by 3 bases, with 11 bases left in between. The CDR3 is 13 amino acids. The germline V gene encodes CDR1 PRHDT and CDR2 FYEKMQ (reference sequence). CDR3 nucleotide sequence: TGTGCCAGCAGCACGAGGATGCACTACGAGCAGTACTTC. It encodes CASSTRMHYEQYF.

V usage is TRBV9 and J usage is TRBJ1-2, with D tentatively TRBD1 (5 bases). This CDR3 contains 14 residues. Germline V lookup: CDR1 SGDLS, CDR2 YYNGEE. The V end lost 2 bases, the J end lost 4 bases, and 12 bases lay between the germline ends. DNA of the CDR3: TGTGCCAGCAGCGTTCAGGGAGGGCCCTATGGCTACACCTTC. Translating gives CASSVQGGPYGYTF.

The genes are TRBV7-9 and TRBJ2-5; TRBD2 agrees at 8 bases. The V gene's germline CDR1 is SEHNR and CDR2 FQNEAQ (reference sequence). The CDR3 length is 14 residues. J gave up 5 bases and V 3 bases, and 5 bases lay outside the gene matches. The CDR3 DNA is TGTGCCAGCAGCTTCCTAGCGGGCCGGGAGACCCAGTACTTC. Translation gives CASSFLAGRETQYF.

V and J are TRBV7-2 and TRBJ1-1; 7 nucleotides match TRBD1. The CDR3 has 14 amino acids. V was clipped by 2 bases and J by 4 bases; unmatched bases: 4. Germline values: CDR1 SGHTA, CDR2 FQGNSA. The CDR3 here is CASSLQGGSTEAFF. CDR3 sequence (DNA): TGTGCCAGCAGCTTACAGGGGGGAAGCACTGAAGCTTTCTTT.